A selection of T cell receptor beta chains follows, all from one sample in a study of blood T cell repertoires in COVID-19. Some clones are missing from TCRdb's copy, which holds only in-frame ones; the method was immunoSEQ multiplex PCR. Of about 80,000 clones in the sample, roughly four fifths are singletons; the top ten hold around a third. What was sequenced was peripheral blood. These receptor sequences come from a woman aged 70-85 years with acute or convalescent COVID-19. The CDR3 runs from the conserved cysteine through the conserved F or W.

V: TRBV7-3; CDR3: CASDHRGSTQYF
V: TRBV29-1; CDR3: CSVGQVSYEQYF
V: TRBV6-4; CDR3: CASSLTGEAGELFF
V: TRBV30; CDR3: CAWSAPPGYNEQFF
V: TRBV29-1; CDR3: CSVTGEDTTNEKLFF
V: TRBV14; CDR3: CASSQDPRVAVRVPSKNIQYF
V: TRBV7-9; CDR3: CASSFYRAGSQETQYF
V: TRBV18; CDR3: CASSPTGVGEQYF
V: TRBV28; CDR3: CASSFESTDTQYF
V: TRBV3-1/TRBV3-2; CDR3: CASSQDTGRRETQYF
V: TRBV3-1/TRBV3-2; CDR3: CASSPTTTGTGRQFF
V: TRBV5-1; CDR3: CASSLTNRLQGSPPLHF
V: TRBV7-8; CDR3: CASSSGTGSGNTIYF